This T cell receptor (beta chain) was sequenced in a study of HIV-infected children after antiretroviral therapy interruption. Treatment indicated: PENTA 11 planned treatment interruption arm or continuous ART arm. A 3' RACE protocol on RNA, with unique molecular identifiers, produced the TCR library. TCRdb reprocessed the 3' RACE reads with MiXCR, giving one entry per CDR3 protein. The profile covers roughly 15,000 distinct CDR3 sequences, with about 3.7% appearing a single time and 5% to 5.5% taken by the ten largest. This clonotype came up a few times. The receptor's source is a child aged 2 to 17 with HIV. Sequenced here: CD45RA+ CD4+ T cells from PBMCs, sampled from a donor given antiretroviral therapy, either interrupted or continuous. Subset noted: naive CD4+ CD45RA+ CD45RO- T cells.

The CDR3 DNA sequence: TGTGCCAGCAGCTTCCAATCGGATGAGCAGTTCTTC. It translates to CASSFQSDEQFF. The chain recombines TRBV7-9 with TRBJ2-1; D is ambiguous. The CDR3 has 12 amino acids. V lost 3 bases, J lost 8 bases, and 8 bases lay in between. Per the germline V gene, CDR1 is SEHNR and CDR2 is FQNEAQ (reference sequence).